The 18 T cell receptor beta chains reported below all come from one sample, sequenced in a study of T cell responses to AZD1222 COVID-19 vaccine (dated by TCRdb to the early 2020s). The time point label here, explained by the study, means: baseline before first vaccination. The library came from the immunoSEQ multiplex PCR assay. This is the immuneACCESS table as TCRdb keeps it, with only in-frame sequences that have V and J called. A part of the clones is gone; compared with another copy, unresolved V genes explain less than half, and the rest is unexplained. The sample records fewer than 150,000 clones, around 90% of which are singletons. Approximately 1.2% of the sample belongs to the ten largest clones. The material sequenced was peripheral blood, taken on day 0 of AZD1222 vaccination. The receptor source for this set is an adult in good health.

J is TRBJ1-1 and V is TRBV25-1; D not certain. The CDR3 is 12 residues long. V gave up 7 bases and J gave up 4 bases, with 10 bases separating them. The germline CDR1 and CDR2 sequences are MGHDK and SYGVNS. In DNA form, the CDR3 reads TGTGCCAGCAAGGCGTCCGGCACTGAAGCTTTCTTT. Translation gives CASKASGTEAFF.

The chain carries TRBV19 and TRBJ1-1; tentatively, D is TRBD1 (6 bases). Germline V gene data show CDR1 as LNHDA and CDR2 as SQIVND (reference sequence). The CDR3 has 12 residues. V lost 9 bases and J 1 base, leaving 9 bases between the germline ends. CDR3 nucleotide sequence: TGTGCCAGCAAACAGGGGAACACTGAAGCTTTCTTT. It yields the protein CASKQGNTEAFF.

The rearrangement uses TRBV5-4 and TRBJ2-5; 13 bases match TRBD2. The CDR3 runs 16 residues. V lost 5 bases and J lost 5; bases outside the gene matches: 9. CDR1 and CDR2 from the germline V gene are SGHNT and YYREEE (reference sequence). CDR3 DNA sequence: TGTGCCAGCAGTTTGCCACTAGCGGGGGGGTTGGAGACCCAGTACTTC. The encoded protein is CASSLPLAGGLETQYF.

The CDR3 nucleotides read TGTGCCAGCAGCTTCGGGGACGAGCAGTACTTC. It specifies CASSFGDEQYF. The J gene is TRBJ2-7, the V gene TRBV5-6; maybe TRBD2 (5 bases). This CDR3 region has 11 residues. CDR1 SGHDT and CDR2 YYEEEE come from the germline V gene. V was shortened by 2 bases and J by 5 bases, with 5 bases between the two germline ends.

The V call is TRBV5-1, the J call TRBJ2-5, with 11 bases fitting TRBD1. The CDR3 extends over 15 amino acids. In germline, CDR1 is SGHRS, CDR2 YFSETQ. The J segment lost 3 bases and the V segment lost 3 bases, leaving 4 bases of the junction unmatched. The CDR3 sequence is CASSSRTGGEETQYF. The DNA for the CDR3 is TGCGCCAGCAGCTCCCGGACAGGGGGCGAAGAGACCCAGTACTTC.

The gene calls are TRBV20-1 and TRBJ1-1, with D tentatively TRBD1 (5 bases). In germline, CDR1 is DFQATT, CDR2 SNEGSKA (reference sequence). The CDR3 loop spans 13 amino acids. V shed 3 bases and J shed 5 bases, with 13 bases lying between them. This CDR3 reads CSASSRVKTEAFF. The CDR3 bases are TGCAGTGCTAGTTCCAGGGTTAAGACTGAAGCTTTCTTT.

The chain recombines TRBV7-9 with TRBJ2-2, with D unresolved. Germline V gene data show CDR1 as SEHNR and CDR2 as FQNEAQ (reference sequence). There are 14 residues in the CDR3. The V end lost 8 bases, the J end lost 1 base, and 11 bases lay between the germline ends. CDR3 in amino acids: CASGGSLNTGELFF. In DNA form, the CDR3 reads TGTGCCAGCGGTGGCAGCCTGAACACCGGGGAGCTGTTTTTT. Together with reference TRBV7-9 and TRBJ2-2, the CDR3 gives the full variable domain: DTGVSQNPRHKITKRGQNVTFRCDPISEHNRLYWYRQTLGQGPEFLTYFQNEAQLEKSRLLSDRFSAERPKGSFSTLEIQRTEQGDSAMYLCASGGSLNTGELFFGEGSRLTVL.

The CDR3 region has the DNA TGTGCCAGTAGACTAGCGGTACAAGAGACCCAGTACTTC. It encodes CASRLAVQETQYF. The chain employs TRBV7-2 and TRBJ2-5, with 9 bases matching TRBD2. J lost 2 bases, V lost 9 bases, and 4 bases had no gene match. The CDR3 runs 13 residues. The germline V gene encodes CDR1 SGHTA and CDR2 FQGNSA.

The CDR3 loop reads CASSFRQVGEFF. CDR3 bases: TGTGCCAGCAGTTTTCGACAAGTAGGGGAGTTCTTC. This chain connects TRBV12-3 or TRBV12-4 to TRBJ2-1, with D possibly matching TRBD1 (5 bases). The V gene lost 3 bases and the J gene lost 14 bases, with 14 bases spanning the gap. This CDR3 region has 12 residues.

This sequence joins TRBV11-2 and TRBJ2-3; 11 positions match TRBD2. Trimming took 5 bases from V and 6 from J; bases not matched to a gene: 13. The germline V gene encodes CDR1 SGHAT and CDR2 FQNNGV. CDR3 size: 17 residues. DNA for the CDR3: TGTGCCAGCAGCGAGGGTTGGTCTAGCGGGGGGTGGGATACGCAGTATTTT. It encodes CASSEGWSSGGWDTQYF. The full variable domain, completed using reference TRBV11-2 and TRBJ2-3, is EAGVAQSPRYKIIEKRQSVAFWCNPISGHATLYWYQQILGQGPKLLIQFQNNGVVDDSQLPKDRFSAERLKGVDSTLKIQPAKLEDSAVYLCASSEGWSSGGWDTQYFGPGTRLTVL.

The CDR3 region has the DNA TGTGCCAGCAGTTCCCCGGGACAGGGGGCATACGAGCAGTACTTC. The encoded protein is CASSSPGQGAYEQYF. The chain recombines TRBV28 with TRBJ2-7; 12 bases fit TRBD1. J was trimmed by 4 bases and V by 4 bases; bases with no gene match: 5. Germline CDR1 reads MDHEN; CDR2 reads SYDVKM. The CDR3 loop spans 15 amino acids.

CDR3 region: CASSLGGSVTEAFF. CDR3 nucleotides: TGTGCCAGCAGTTTAGGGGGCTCAGTGACTGAAGCTTTCTTT. The chain links TRBV27 to TRBJ1-1, with D possibly being TRBD1 (6 bases). The CDR3 has 14 amino acids. Trimming removed 2 bases at V and 5 bases at J, with 12 bases between. The germline gives CDR1 MNHEY, CDR2 SMNVEV (reference sequence).

This sequence joins TRBV19 and TRBJ2-5, with unresolved D. The V gene lost 0 bases and the J gene lost 4 bases, with 6 bases spanning the gap. The CDR3 is 13 residues long. The germline V gene has CDR1 LNHDA and CDR2 SQIVND (reference sequence). DNA of the CDR3: TGTGCCAGTAGTATAGATCACCGAGAGACCCAGTACTTC. It yields the protein CASSIDHRETQYF.

The chain employs TRBV5-5 and TRBJ1-6; D gene ambiguous. V lost 1 base and J lost 0, with 8 bases in between. The germline gives CDR1 SGHKS, CDR2 YYEKEE (reference sequence). The CDR3 runs to 16 residues. The CDR3 bases are TGTGCCAGCAGCTTGCAGATTAGCTCCTATAATTCACCCCTCCACTTT. Its translation is CASSLQISSYNSPLHF.

The CDR3 spells CASSLVWGQGATGELFF. The CDR3 nucleotides read TGCGCCAGCAGCTTGGTGTGGGGACAGGGGGCGACCGGGGAGCTGTTTTTT. The chain couples TRBV5-1 to TRBJ2-2; 12 positions match TRBD1. Losses at the gene ends were 0 bases for V and 5 bases for J; bases not matched to a gene: 5. Looked up from germline, CDR1 is SGHRS and CDR2 is YFSETQ. The CDR3 is 17 residues long.

V is TRBV12-3 or TRBV12-4 and J is TRBJ1-2; 7 bases match TRBD1. The CDR3 spans 13 residues. V gave up 6 bases and J gave up 6 bases; unmatched junction bases: 7. CDR3 DNA: TGTGCCAGCAGCCCAATGACAGGGAATGGCTACACCTTC. Translated: CASSPMTGNGYTF.

This chain joins TRBV14 and TRBJ1-6; D is unclear. The germline gives CDR1 SGHDN, CDR2 FVKESK. V was shortened by 4 bases and J by 11 bases, with 15 bases between the two germline ends. The CDR3 consists of 14 residues. The CDR3 sequence is CASSPIGGTAPLHF. CDR3 DNA: TGTGCCAGCAGCCCCATAGGAGGAACGGCACCCCTCCACTTT.

The rearrangement links TRBV28 to TRBJ1-5; 7 bases agree with TRBD1. The CDR3 is 14 residues long. Germline assignment: CDR1 MDHEN and CDR2 SYDVKM. V shed 5 bases and J 6 bases; nucleotides not matched to a gene: 7. This chain's CDR3 is CASSPRGEGQPQHF. The CDR3 DNA follows: TGTGCCAGCAGTCCCAGGGGGGAGGGTCAGCCCCAGCATTTT. The complete variable domain, with remaining parts taken from reference TRBV28 and TRBJ1-5, reads DVKVTQSSRYLVKRTGEKVFLECVQDMDHENMFWYRQDPGLGLRLIYFSYDVKMKEKGDIPEGYSVSREKKERFSLILESASTNQTSMYLCASSPRGEGQPQHFGDGTRLSIL.